These T cell receptor beta chains were read from a single sample in a study of T cells in Graves' hyperthyroidism and ophthalmopathy. In TCRdb, the multiplex PCR reads were re-called with MiXCR into one record per CDR3 protein. In the table there are more than 450,000 distinct CDR3 sequences, less than 20% of which are singletons. The sequencing sample was made of blood. These receptor sequences come from a man aged 35 to 55 with Graves' ophthalmopathy. Both conserved end residues are trimmed from each CDR3. Fields, in order: V gene, J gene, D gene, CDR3 protein. A D gene is named only where the DNA matches it firmly.

TRBV9,TRBJ1-3,-,ASSGTSGNTIY
TRBV18,TRBJ2-3,-,ASSPLGTTDTQY
TRBV5-1,TRBJ1-3,-,ASSLGGSGNTTY
TRBV4-1,TRBJ1-6,TRBD1,ASSQDPAAGQAHGSYNSPLH
TRBV5-7,TRBJ2-5,-,ASSSEGPQETQY
TRBV6-5,TRBJ2-5,TRBD2,ASSYSGREGLGETQY
TRBV20-1,TRBJ2-7,TRBD2,SARDRGRARNEQY
TRBV11-3,TRBJ2-1,-,ASSLDGGNEQF
TRBV5-6,TRBJ2-1,-,ASSLRQNYNEQF
TRBV10-3,TRBJ2-3,-,AISEFGVGDTQY
TRBV3-1,TRBJ2-3,TRBD1,ASSRRGQGRTDTQY
TRBV29-1,TRBJ2-1,TRBD2,SVERPSGRGHEQF
TRBV30,TRBJ1-2,TRBD1,AWSVTGGIYGYT
TRBV18,TRBJ1-2,TRBD1,ASSPRQGADYGYT
TRBV7-6,TRBJ2-2,TRBD2,ASSSPGTSGGLGTTGELF
TRBV28,TRBJ2-5,-,ASIPTLPGPLTQETQY
TRBV3-1,TRBJ1-1,-,ASRQDTITEAF
TRBV7-2,TRBJ1-6,TRBD1,ASSSTGDRSPLH
TRBV12-3/TRBV12-4,TRBJ2-7,TRBD2,ASSPRVLAGGNEQY
TRBV29-1,TRBJ2-7,-,SVEGGDGYEQY
TRBV28,TRBJ1-2,TRBD1,ASSVGQGARGYT
TRBV5-8,TRBJ2-7,TRBD1,ASKLRQGPPGEQY
TRBV9,TRBJ2-1,TRBD2,ASSTSLAGVDNEQF
TRBV12-3/TRBV12-4,TRBJ1-2,-,ASGPQWYGYT
TRBV27,TRBJ1-1,-,ASSFGQGSEAF
TRBV6-2/TRBV6-3,TRBJ2-7,-,ATATSIPPYEQY
TRBV9,-,-,ASSVENRGDYNEQY
TRBV5-1,TRBJ2-1,TRBD1,ASSSGQGDLSYNEQF
TRBV19,TRBJ2-5,-,ASSIAYQETQY
TRBV7-2,TRBJ1-2,TRBD1,ASSPTGGYGYT
TRBV12-5,TRBJ1-2,-,ASGPWAYGYT
TRBV18,TRBJ2-7,-,ASSPVPGHRSYEQY
TRBV20-1,TRBJ2-2,-,SASGPYTGELF
TRBV18,TRBJ2-7,TRBD2,ASSPPRGESYEQY
TRBV10-2,TRBJ1-3,-,ATSSGNTIY
TRBV28,TRBJ2-5,-,ASSGGGLADRMAQY
TRBV12-3/TRBV12-4,TRBJ1-3,-,ASSKRRTAGNTIY
TRBV28,TRBJ1-6,-,ASSLGRGPLH
TRBV3-1,TRBJ2-1,TRBD2,ASSLPSGSDEQF
TRBV20-1,TRBJ2-1,-,SARDLGSKIEYNEQF
TRBV28,TRBJ1-5,TRBD1,ASSPPPQGGNQPQH
TRBV4-2,TRBJ2-7,-,ASSPHLGPYEQY
TRBV11-2,TRBJ2-1,TRBD2,ASGYPPTGTSGRYSYNEQF
TRBV7-2,TRBJ1-1,-,ASSSNTGGTEAF
TRBV7-6,TRBJ2-2,TRBD2,ASSSLAGDTGELF
TRBV5-1,TRBJ2-3,TRBD1,ASSFRQGSTDTQY
TRBV6-2/TRBV6-3,TRBJ2-5,TRBD2,ASSYGLGFGEQETQY
TRBV20-1,TRBJ2-5,TRBD2,SAPLAGVGTQY
TRBV5-1,TRBJ2-2,TRBD2,ASSFTSGANTGELF
TRBV7-2,TRBJ2-3,-,ASSLGPHTTDTQY
TRBV11-1,TRBJ2-5,-,ASSQVGLGETQY
TRBV28,TRBJ2-7,TRBD2,ASSSVRLAGGGAYEQY
TRBV2,TRBJ1-1,-,ASSVGQFMNTEAF
TRBV20-1,TRBJ2-3,TRBD1,SASPGTGGVDTQY
TRBV11-3,TRBJ2-7,-,ASSRSTGFEQY
TRBV7-9,TRBJ2-3,-,ASSFGPTDTQY
TRBV6-2/TRBV6-3,TRBJ1-5,-,ASSYSRSSSNQPQH
TRBV2,TRBJ1-2,TRBD1,ASSIRDRPYGYT
TRBV27,TRBJ2-1,TRBD2,ASSLTGGRAWYNEQF